These 18 T cell receptor beta chains were all obtained from the same sample, sequenced in a study of CD8 T cells in ankylosing spondylitis. Each CDR3 protein is one row after TCRdb ran MiXCR on the 5' RACE reads. This table holds 200,000 to 250,000 distinct CDR3 sequences, about 10% found once. The source material was blood, either unsorted or a sorted T cell fraction (not recorded which). Receptor source: a male donor with ankylosing spondylitis or in good health (not recorded which).

This clonotype showed up just a few times. The chain has TRBV5-1 and TRBJ2-7; D perhaps matches TRBD1 (6 bases). The germline V gene encodes CDR1 SGHRS and CDR2 YFSETQ. The V and J ends lost 4 bases and 4 bases respectively, with 18 bases between them. This CDR3 spans 15 amino acids. In DNA, the CDR3 is TGCGCCAGCAGCCCCACCTCGGGACACCCATACGAGCAGTACTTC. Amino acid sequence: CASSPTSGHPYEQYF.

This clonotype was observed at least ten times. This chain links TRBV5-1 with TRBJ2-1, with 7 bases that match TRBD2. Germline CDR1 is SGHRS and CDR2 is YFSETQ. V lost 5 bases and J lost 9; bases outside the gene matches: 8. CDR3 length equals 13 residues. The CDR3 DNA is TGCGCCAGCAGATTAAGCGGGGTCAGTGAGCAGTTCTTC. Translating gives CASRLSGVSEQFF.

In this sample, this clonotype turned up a few times. The rearrangement uses TRBV6-1 and TRBJ2-1, with D maybe TRBD2 (6 bases). CDR3 length: 13 residues. V was shortened by 3 bases and J by 6 bases, with 9 bases between the two germline ends. Germline CDR1 MNHNS, CDR2 SASEGT. The CDR3, as DNA: TGTGCCAGCAGTGAGGGGGGAATCAATGAGCAGTTCTTC. Its protein is CASSEGGINEQFF.

This clonotype was observed a few times. The chain uses TRBV6-1 and TRBJ2-7; tentative D call: TRBD1 (6 bases). CDR3 length: 15 amino acids. Trimming left V 3 bases short and J 0 bases short, with 12 bases between. Per the germline V gene, CDR1 is MNHNS and CDR2 is SASEGT. CDR3 amino acids: CASSETDRSSYEQYF. CDR3 coding DNA: TGTGCCAGCAGTGAGACCGACAGGAGCTCCTACGAGCAGTACTTC.

This clonotype showed up many times. The rearrangement joins TRBV5-1 to TRBJ1-2, with a possible D match to TRBD1 (5 bases). Germline-derived CDR1 and CDR2 are SGHRS and YFSETQ. The CDR3 extends over 14 amino acids. Trimming pared 2 bases from V and 6 bases from J, leaving 14 bases between. In DNA form, the CDR3 reads TGCGCCAGCAGCTTCCTCCAGGGACGGGATGGCTACACCTTC. Encoded protein: CASSFLQGRDGYTF. The whole variable domain, filled in from reference TRBV5-1 and TRBJ1-2, reads KAGVTQTPRYLIKTRGQQVTLSCSPISGHRSVSWYQQTPGQGLQFLFEYFSETQRNKGNFPGRFSGRQFSNSRSEMNVSTLELGDSALYLCASSFLQGRDGYTFGSGTRLTVV.

V usage is TRBV28 and J usage is TRBJ2-5; the D gene is possibly TRBD2 (6 bases). The CDR3 loop spans 15 amino acids. The germline V gene has CDR1 MDHEN and CDR2 SYDVKM. The V end lost 10 bases, the J end lost 7 bases, and 25 bases lay between the germline ends. The CDR3, as DNA: TGTGCCACTCCGTCTACTTACGGGAGAGGTGTGACCCAGTACTTC. Its translation is CATPSTYGRGVTQYF.

This sequence joins TRBV7-3 and TRBJ2-5, with D uncertain. CDR3 length: 14 residues. V lost 1 base and J lost 2, with 8 bases in between. Germline-derived CDR1 and CDR2 are SGHTA and FQGTGA. In DNA form, the CDR3 reads TGTGCCAGCAGCTTAAACACAGCTCAAGAGACCCAGTACTTC. Translating it yields CASSLNTAQETQYF.

The V gene is TRBV14, the J gene TRBJ2-1; D remains unclear. The germline CDR1 and CDR2 sequences are SGHDN and FVKESK. The CDR3 contains 16 residues. V lost 0 bases and J lost 0, with 9 bases in between. CDR3 amino acids: CASSQDGWSSYNEQFF. CDR3 nucleotide sequence: TGTGCCAGCAGCCAAGATGGCTGGAGCTCCTACAATGAGCAGTTCTTC.

This clonotype has at least ten counts. CDR3 residues: CASSLGAGLVKNIQYF. DNA for the CDR3: TGTGCCAGCAGTTTAGGGGCAGGGTTAGTCAAAAACATTCAGTACTTC. V and J are TRBV12-3 or TRBV12-4 and TRBJ2-4, with TRBD1 as a possible D gene (5 bases). CDR3 length: 16 amino acids. V was shortened by 1 base and J by 3 bases, with 13 bases between the two germline ends.

This clonotype occurred many times. The chain employs TRBV6-1 and TRBJ2-7, with TRBD2 identical over 12 bases. The CDR3 is 14 residues long. Trimming cost V 6 bases and J 7 bases; bases outside gene matches: 7. CDR1 is MNHNS and CDR2 is SASEGT in the germline V gene. As DNA, the CDR3 is TGTGCCAGCAGGCAGACTAGCGGGAGCGAGGAGCAGTACTTC. It specifies CASRQTSGSEEQYF.

This clonotype was seen repeatedly, ten times or more. The chain is built from TRBV7-8 and TRBJ2-5; TRBD2 matches at 12 bases. V lost 4 bases, J lost 7 bases, and 1 base stayed unmatched. The CDR3 runs 13 residues. Germline CDR1 SGHVS, CDR2 FQNEAQ. CDR3 sequence: CASSSGLAGTQYF. CDR3 DNA: TGTGCCAGCAGCTCGGGACTAGCGGGGACCCAGTACTTC. The complete variable domain, with remaining parts taken from reference TRBV7-8 and TRBJ2-5, reads GAGVSQSPRYKVAKRGQDVALRCDPISGHVSLFWYQQALGQGPEFLTYFQNEAQLDKSGLPSDRFFAERPEGSVSTLKIQRTQQEDSAVYLCASSSGLAGTQYFGPGTRLLVL.

This clonotype was detected ten times or more. The chain joins TRBV12-3 or TRBV12-4 to TRBJ2-3, with a weak D call TRBD2 (6 bases). CDR3 length: 14 residues. The V end was cut by 7 bases, the J end by 6 bases, with 17 bases between. CDR3 bases: TGTGCCAGCACCTTGACTAGTGGTGTGGATACGCAGTATTTT. Protein: CASTLTSGVDTQYF.

To note about this clonotype: A single base separates this from a much larger clone, so it may be a read error. This CDR3 reads CAISKATGKEATGEPFF. DNA of the CDR3: TGTGCCATCAGTAAAGCGACAGGGAAAGAGGCCACCGGGGAGCCGTTTTTT. V is TRBV6-1 and J is TRBJ2-2; 7 bases align to TRBD1. The CDR3 totals 17 residues. CDR1 is MNHNS and CDR2 is SASEGT in the germline V gene.

This clonotype came up a few times. This chain uses TRBV27 with TRBJ2-2, with 11 bases matching TRBD1. The CDR3 has 15 amino acids. The trim removed 5 bases at V and 5 bases at J, leaving 4 bases unmatched. Germline CDR1 and CDR2: MNHEY and SMNVEV (reference sequence). CDR3 DNA sequence: TGTGCCAGCAGTGAGGGGACAGGGGGGACCGGGGAGCTGTTTTTT. It translates to CASSEGTGGTGELFF.

This clonotype was counted at least ten times. CDR3 loop: CASSLERLANTGELFF. In nucleotides, the CDR3 is TGCGCCAGCAGCTTGGAGCGACTGGCGAACACCGGGGAGCTGTTTTTT. The V and J genes are TRBV5-1 and TRBJ2-2, with D uncertain. The germline V gene has CDR1 SGHRS and CDR2 YFSETQ. The CDR3 spans 16 residues. Trimming removed 0 bases at V and 0 bases at J, with 9 bases between.

This clonotype was observed a handful of times. This chain joins TRBV6-1 and TRBJ1-1; 7 bases fit TRBD1. Trimming at V came to 8 bases and at J to 3 bases, leaving 9 bases not matched to a gene. Per germline, CDR1 MNHNS and CDR2 SASEGT. This CDR3 comprises 14 residues. The CDR3 is CASRRGQQDTEAFF. In DNA, the CDR3 is TGTGCCAGCCGGCGGGGACAGCAGGACACTGAAGCTTTCTTT.

This clonotype was picked up many times. The chain uses TRBV7-6 and TRBJ2-7; no firm D call. Germline CDR1 is SGHVS and CDR2 is FNYEAQ. CDR3 length equals 13 residues. V lost 2 bases and J lost 5, with 10 bases in between. The CDR3 sequence is CASSLTGNHEQYF. CDR3 coding DNA: TGTGCCAGCAGCTTAACTGGGAACCACGAGCAGTACTTC.

There are a few counts of this clonotype. The CDR3 region has the DNA TGCAGCGCTGGGGGTAACTACGAGCAGTACTTC. Translated: CSAGGNYEQYF. The chain links TRBV29-1 to TRBJ2-7; D assignment may be TRBD1 or TRBD2 (5 bases each). The germline V gene has CDR1 SQVTM and CDR2 ANQGSEA. V was pared by 7 bases and J by 3 bases, with 10 bases between. This CDR3 contains 11 residues.